The 15 T cell receptor beta chains listed next were all sequenced from one sample in a study of T-cell reconstitution after alpha-beta-depleted transplantation in children. Unique molecular identifiers were used in preparing the TCRbeta library. A single record per CDR3 protein comes from TCRdb applying MiXCR to the PCR reads. The sample lists 300,000 to 400,000 distinct CDR3 sequences, more than 20% seen once, with 9.5% to 12% in the top ten. The sequencing here drew on PBMCs, mostly from graft donor cells, taken 180 days after TCRalphabeta/CD19-depleted stem cell transplant. These receptors were obtained from a male patient between 5 and 17 years old who had a stem cell transplant for acute lymphoblastic leukemia, so the T cells may come from the graft donor.

In this sample, this clonotype turned up a few times. The rearrangement joins TRBV2 to TRBJ2-3; D gene unclear. Per the germline V gene, CDR1 is SNHLY and CDR2 is FYNNEI. The CDR3 covers 16 residues. V was pared by 0 bases and J by 6 bases, with 16 bases between. The chain's CDR3 is CASSEAGSAPEDTQYF. Here the CDR3 DNA reads TGTGCCAGCAGTGAAGCGGGCTCGGCCCCCGAGGATACGCAGTATTTT.

This clonotype was detected a few times. The chain carries TRBV10-3 and TRBJ2-5; 7 bases map to TRBD2. Germline CDR1 ENHRY, CDR2 SYGVKD. With V trimmed by 8 bases and J by 3 bases, 6 bases remained unmatched. CDR3 length equals 13 residues. CDR3 sequence reads: CAIGGGFEETQYF. In DNA, the CDR3 is TGTGCCATCGGGGGGGGTTTCGAAGAGACCCAGTACTTC.

The rearrangement links TRBV2 to TRBJ2-3, with D tentatively TRBD2 (5 bases). CDR1 and CDR2 (germline): SNHLY, FYNNEI. V was shortened by 4 bases and J by 0 bases, with 11 bases between the two germline ends. This CDR3 region has 15 residues. The CDR3 DNA reads TGTGCCAGCAGTGGCTCGGGGATGAGCACAGATACGCAGTATTTT. Its translation: CASSGSGMSTDTQYF.

The chain links TRBV4-1 to TRBJ2-1, with a weak D call TRBD1 (6 bases). V was trimmed by 1 base and J by 4 bases, leaving 11 bases between them. In germline, CDR1 is MGHRA, CDR2 YSYEKL. This CDR3 has 15 amino acids. CDR3 in DNA: TGCGCCAGCAGCCAAGTATGGGGGCAATACAATGAGCAGTTCTTC. This translates into CASSQVWGQYNEQFF.

The chain uses TRBV5-1 and TRBJ2-5; 7 positions match TRBD1. Germline trimming cut 0 bases from V and 2 bases from J; bases unmatched to any gene: 1. The length of the CDR3 is 14 residues. From germline, CDR1 is SGHRS and CDR2 YFSETQ. CDR3 bases: TGCGCCAGCAGCTTGGAGGGACAGCAAGAGACCCAGTACTTC. It yields the protein CASSLEGQQETQYF.

This rearrangement joins TRBV20-1 to TRBJ2-1, with 16 bases identical to TRBD2. V was pared by 5 bases and J by 7 bases, with 5 bases of the junction left unmatched. The germline CDR1 and CDR2 sequences are DFQATT and SNEGSKA (reference sequence). The CDR3 extends over 15 amino acids. CDR3 in amino acids: CSASGTSGRGNEQFF. In DNA form, the CDR3 reads TGCAGTGCTTCCGGGACTAGCGGGAGGGGGAATGAGCAGTTCTTC.

This clonotype was detected a few times. The J gene is TRBJ2-7, the V gene TRBV20-1; 9 positions match TRBD1. With 5 bases clipped from V and 5 bases from J, the junction kept 13 bases outside the gene matches. CDR1 is DFQATT, CDR2 SNEGSKA, per germline (reference sequence). This CDR3 is built from 15 residues. The CDR3, as DNA: TGCAGTGCTGGACGGCCGGGACAGGGTTCCAACGAGCAGTACTTC. Protein: CSAGRPGQGSNEQYF.

The chain links TRBV7-9 to TRBJ2-7; D is possibly TRBD1 (6 bases). The germline V and J ends were trimmed by 1 base and 1 base, with 11 bases remaining between them. The length of the CDR3 is 15 residues. The germline gives CDR1 SEHNR, CDR2 FQNEAQ (reference sequence). The DNA for the CDR3 is TGTGCCAGCAGCTTAGGATGGGGGCCGTCCTACGAGCAGTACTTC. This codes for CASSLGWGPSYEQYF.

V and J are TRBV3-1 and TRBJ2-3, with D unclear. Germline V gene data show CDR1 as LGHDT and CDR2 as YNNKEL (reference sequence). The CDR3 is 15 residues long. V was cut by 1 base and J by 3 bases, with 11 bases left in between. As DNA, the CDR3 is TGTGCCAGCAGCCAAGCGGTGCCAAGGACAGATACGCAGTATTTT. Protein product: CASSQAVPRTDTQYF.

The chain links TRBV7-2 to TRBJ2-3, with 8 bases fitting TRBD2. Germline V gene data show CDR1 as SGHTA and CDR2 as FQGNSA. This CDR3 is 15 amino acids long. V lost 6 bases to trimming and J lost 3 bases; unmatched junction nucleotides: 8. CDR3 sequence reads: CASSWSGRGTDTQYF. The CDR3 DNA is TGTGCCAGCAGTTGGAGCGGGAGAGGGACAGATACGCAGTATTTT.

This clonotype was seen a few times. The gene calls are TRBV12-3 or TRBV12-4 and TRBJ1-5; possibly TRBD1 for D (5 bases). Deletions cut 2 bases from V and 6 bases from J, with 8 bases between. There are 13 residues in the CDR3. The CDR3 loop is CASSLFRGQPQHF. CDR3 bases: TGTGCCAGCAGTTTATTTAGGGGTCAGCCCCAGCATTTT.

This rearrangement joins TRBV3-1 to TRBJ2-3; D may correspond to TRBD1 or TRBD2 (5 bases each). This CDR3 region has 16 residues. Deletions cut 2 bases from V and 4 bases from J, with 16 bases between. The germline gives CDR1 LGHDT, CDR2 YNNKEL (reference sequence). DNA of the CDR3: TGTGCCAGCAGCCAAATGGGTGTTGGGGGAGCAGATACGCAGTATTTT. Protein: CASSQMGVGGADTQYF.

This clonotype has just a few counts. The chain uses TRBV7-2 and TRBJ2-5; D gene ambiguous. The CDR3 contains 11 residues. Between the trimmed V and J ends, which lost 5 bases and 7 bases, there was a span of 8 bases. The germline CDR1 and CDR2 sequences are SGHTA and FQGNSA. As DNA, the CDR3 is TGTGCCAGCAGCAGATACGGGACCCAGTACTTC. Residues: CASSRYGTQYF.

This chain joins TRBV10-3 and TRBJ1-1; 7 nucleotides line up with TRBD1. The germline V gene has CDR1 ENHRY and CDR2 SYGVKD. The CDR3 runs to 13 residues. J was trimmed by 6 bases and V by 2 bases; bases with no gene match: 3. CDR3 amino acids: CAISEAGGAEAFF. The CDR3 DNA reads as TGTGCCATCAGTGAGGCAGGGGGGGCTGAAGCTTTCTTT.

This clonotype was recorded a few times. The chain combines TRBV10-2 with TRBJ2-3; TRBD2 might be the D (5 bases). Trimming left V 4 bases short and J 10 bases short, with 15 bases between. The CDR3 consists of 13 residues. Germline CDR1 is WSHSY and CDR2 is SAAADI. The CDR3 sequence is CASSVLDVEAQYF. Written as DNA, the CDR3 is TGCGCCAGCAGTGTACTAGACGTGGAGGCGCAGTATTTT.